Each of the 5 T cell receptor beta chains below was sequenced from the same sample in a study of shared clonotypes between healthy human individuals. TCRdb's copy holds only in-frame clones and misses some; the assay was immunoSEQ multiplex PCR. The sample carries approximately 510,000 clones, about four fifths recorded once. Sequenced material: PBMCs. Source of these receptors: a woman aged 40 to 49 in good health. Some clones in this sample may be carry-over from other donors' samples.

The gene calls are TRBV10-3 and TRBJ1-4; no clear D. V dropped 2 bases and J dropped 0 bases, with 4 bases sitting between them. The CDR3 has 14 residues. Per germline, CDR1 ENHRY and CDR2 SYGVKD. CDR3 amino acids: CAISERATNEKLFF. The CDR3 DNA reads TGTGCCATCAGTGAGCGGGCAACTAATGAAAAACTGTTTTTT.

The chain combines TRBV5-1 with TRBJ2-7, with TRBD2 matching over 7 bases. The V gene's germline CDR1 is SGHRS and CDR2 YFSETQ. The CDR3 has 14 residues. V trimming: 6 bases; J trimming: 2 bases; junction bases outside the gene matches: 8. The CDR3 here is CASTPGTITYEQYF. CDR3 DNA: TGCGCCAGCACCCCGGGGACTATAACCTACGAGCAGTACTTC. Full variable domain (missing parts from reference TRBV5-1 and TRBJ2-7): KAGVTQTPRYLIKTRGQQVTLSCSPISGHRSVSWYQQTPGQGLQFLFEYFSETQRNKGNFPGRFSGRQFSNSRSEMNVSTLELGDSALYLCASTPGTITYEQYFGPGTRLTVT.

This clone was seen once. The J gene is TRBJ2-2, the V gene TRBV7-9; D might be TRBD1 (5 bases). CDR3 size: 17 residues. Per germline, CDR1 SEHNR and CDR2 FQNEAQ (reference sequence). V was shortened by 4 bases and J by 6 bases, with 21 bases between the two germline ends. Here the CDR3 reads CASSSASFSQGPGELFF. The CDR3 DNA follows: TGTGCCAGCAGCTCTGCGTCCTTCTCTCAGGGTCCCGGGGAGCTGTTTTTT.

V is TRBV28 and J is TRBJ2-7; TRBD2 matches at 7 bases. Germline CDR1 and CDR2: MDHEN and SYDVKM. Trimming cost V 10 bases and J 5 bases; bases outside gene matches: 14. The CDR3 has 14 amino acids. The CDR3 coding sequence is TGTGCCACCCCCAGCCGGGGAGGGCCCGACGAGCAGTACTTC. Encoded protein: CATPSRGGPDEQYF.

The rearrangement uses TRBV10-3 and TRBJ2-7, with 7 bases that match TRBD2. Germline V lookup: CDR1 ENHRY, CDR2 SYGVKD. V was clipped by 2 bases and J by 2 bases; unmatched bases: 9. The CDR3 runs 16 residues. This CDR3 reads CAISEGLPSGAYEQYF. Written as DNA, the CDR3 is TGTGCCATCAGTGAGGGGCTGCCTAGCGGAGCCTACGAGCAGTACTTC.